This T cell receptor beta chain is from a study of blood T cell repertoires in COVID-19. Study in general: The cDNA or gDNA used as material had been derived from T cells, B-cell-depleted T cells, or PBMCs.

The CDR3 has 13 amino acids. Trimming took off 4 bases at V and 6 bases at J, with 10 bases between the two ends. Germline V gene sequence: CDR1 LNHDA, CDR2 SQIVND (reference sequence). How the authors handled the data: Amplification of reference gene primers was used by the study to estimate nucleated cell counts. The assay was immunoSEQ multiplex PCR, and TCRdb's table has in-frame clones only and misses some. V and J calls and clone size are given by that table; D and trimming were obtained from the DNA. The data contain about 15,000 clones, around 91% of them singletons. The clonotype comes from a man aged 60 to 75 with active COVID-19. The sequenced material came from peripheral blood. The J gene is TRBJ2-1, the V gene TRBV19; unclear D gene. CDR3 amino acids: CASSTSPSNEQFF. Written as DNA, the CDR3 is TGTGCCAGTAGTACGTCCCCGTCCAATGAGCAGTTCTTC.